This T cell receptor beta chain was sequenced in a study of cytomegalovirus exposure and HLA in healthy donors. Primers: 60 Vbeta forward and 13 Jbeta reverse. Sequencing used immunoSEQ multiplex PCR; TCRdb keeps in-frame clones, though not all of them. The sample table includes 150,000 or so clones. The CDR3 length is 15 residues. Germline V gene lookup returns CDR1 SGHRS and CDR2 YFSETQ. V lost 2 bases and J lost 6; bases outside the gene matches: 9. Sequencing was performed on PBMCs. This sequence originates from a man aged 30 to 45 in good health and CMV-seronegative. The V call is TRBV5-1, the J call TRBJ2-7; 9 bases are a match to TRBD2. The CDR3 coding sequence is TGCGCCAGCAGCTTTAGCGGGAGCTACCTTACCGAGCAGTACTTC. This codes for CASSFSGSYLTEQYF.